This T cell receptor (beta chain) was sequenced for a study of spatial heterogeneity in lung cancer. From germline, CDR1 is DFQATT and CDR2 SNEGSKA (reference sequence). This CDR3 region has 14 residues. V lost 5 bases to trimming and J lost 5 bases, with 17 bases between them. This clonotype has just a few counts. The time point was: sample taken at primary tumor resection. Sequencing was performed on whole RNA extracted from tumor and nontumor lung tissue, or from frozen PBMC, and the material was left unsorted. Patients with untreated early-stage non-small cell lung cancer, numbering more than 55, were the donors. Unique molecular identifiers tagged every individual TCR cDNA molecule. TCRdb called the 5' RACE reads again in MiXCR, with one record for every CDR3 protein. The data contain tens of thousands of distinct CDR3 sequences, roughly an eighth of them seen just once; the ten biggest clones take up 55% to 70%.

The sequences come from PBMCs, collected at surgery. The receptor was derived from a male donor with early-stage non-small cell lung cancer. The chain is built from TRBV20-1 and TRBJ2-3; D remains unclear. This chain's CDR3 is CSACPVGSEDTQYF. The CDR3, as DNA: TGCAGTGCTTGCCCGGTGGGTTCAGAAGATACGCAGTATTTT.